Listed here are 11 T cell receptor beta chains from one sample, sequenced in a study of beta chain features in type 1 diabetes. Isolated RNA was reverse transcribed in full, so expressed TCRB transcripts were sequenced. Generated by immunoSEQ multiplex PCR, the TCRdb table keeps only in-frame clones and is missing some. Found here are some 44,000 clones, roughly half of them singletons; the top ten hold approximately 2.1%. Sequenced material: Tregs from blood. All receptors derive from a woman between 18 and 30 years old in good health.

This clone was seen more than once but under ten times. The CDR3 is CASSLGGASKNIQYF. In DNA form, the CDR3 reads TGTGCCAGCAGCTTGGGGGGGGCCTCCAAAAACATTCAGTACTTC. V usage is TRBV7-3 and J usage is TRBJ2-4; tentative D call: TRBD2 (7 bases). Germline V gene lookup returns CDR1 SGHTA and CDR2 FQGTGA. The CDR3 covers 15 residues. Trimming took off 3 bases at V and 2 bases at J, with 11 bases between the two ends.

This clone was detected a few times. The chain employs TRBV2 and TRBJ2-7; no firm D call. Trimming removed 6 bases from V and 4 bases from J, with 10 bases in between. Germline CDR1 SNHLY, CDR2 FYNNEI. The CDR3 runs to 12 residues. CDR3 nucleotides: TGTGCCAGCAGGGGCCAAAGTTACGAGCAGTACTTC. This encodes CASRGQSYEQYF.

The genes are TRBV29-1 and TRBJ2-7; D is possibly TRBD2 (5 bases). CDR1 and CDR2 from the germline V gene are SQVTM and ANQGSEA. V lost 3 bases and J lost 7, with 16 bases in between. The CDR3 consists of 13 residues. CDR3 bases: TGCAGCGTTGAGACTACCCACGGTGGGGAGCAGTACTTC. Encoded protein: CSVETTHGGEQYF.

The V call is TRBV5-4, the J call TRBJ1-4; unclear D gene. Trimming stripped 2 bases from V and 8 bases from J, with 13 bases between. The CDR3 loop spans 14 amino acids. The germline V gene has CDR1 SGHNT and CDR2 YYREEE (reference sequence). The CDR3 DNA reads TGTGCCAGCAGCTTTCAGACGGGGAACGAAAAACTGTTTTTT. Its protein product is CASSFQTGNEKLFF.

V usage is TRBV7-2 and J usage is TRBJ2-5; TRBD2 aligns across 11 bases. The J call is in doubt because the DNA end fits TRBJ2-7 better. Germline assignment: CDR1 SGHTA and CDR2 FQGNSA. The CDR3 is 15 amino acids. CDR3 loop: CASSPWTSGSYEQYF. In nucleotides, the CDR3 is TGTGCCAGCAGCCCTTGGACTAGCGGGTCCTACGAGCAGTACTTC.

The rearrangement joins TRBV5-1 to TRBJ2-5; 9 nucleotides agree with TRBD2. This CDR3 contains 13 residues. Trimming took 6 bases from V and 5 from J; bases not matched to a gene: 5. Germline-derived CDR1 and CDR2 are SGHRS and YFSETQ. This CDR3 is CASTQTSGETQYF. CDR3 in DNA: TGCGCCAGCACTCAAACTAGCGGGGAGACCCAGTACTTC.

The V and J genes are TRBV11-2 and TRBJ2-7; 7 bases map to TRBD1. Trimming took 1 base from V and 2 from J; bases not matched to a gene: 5. The germline gives CDR1 SGHAT, CDR2 FQNNGV. The CDR3 spans 15 residues. Here the CDR3 reads CASSLAAGGTYEQYF. For the CDR3, the DNA is TGTGCCAGCAGCTTAGCGGCAGGGGGTACCTACGAGCAGTACTTC.

This clone was seen a few times. V usage is TRBV7-2 and J usage is TRBJ2-1; 9 bases match TRBD2. CDR3 length: 17 amino acids. Germline V gives CDR1 SGHTA, CDR2 FQGNSA. V shed 3 bases and J 6 bases; nucleotides not matched to a gene: 12. The CDR3 loop reads CASSFSRGSGSSNEQFF. The CDR3 nucleotides read TGTGCCAGCAGCTTCAGCCGGGGTAGCGGGAGTTCCAATGAGCAGTTCTTC. The whole variable domain, remainder taken from reference TRBV7-2 and TRBJ2-1, is GAGVSQSPSNKVTEKGKDVELRCDPISGHTALYWYRQSLGQGLEFLIYFQGNSAPDKSGLPSDRFSAERTGGSVSTLTIQRTQQEDSAVYLCASSFSRGSGSSNEQFFGPGTRLTVL.

This clone was found a few times. V gene TRBV5-1 combines with J gene TRBJ1-5; D perhaps matches TRBD1 (5 bases). V shed 4 bases and J shed 4 bases, with 15 bases lying between them. Looked up from germline, CDR1 is SGHRS and CDR2 is YFSETQ. The CDR3 totals 15 residues. The CDR3 is CASSPGGSGNQPQHF. The CDR3 DNA reads TGCGCCAGCAGCCCGGGGGGGTCTGGGAATCAGCCCCAGCATTTT.

V gene TRBV19 combines with J gene TRBJ1-1; D ambiguous. The V gene's germline CDR1 is LNHDA and CDR2 SQIVND (reference sequence). The germline V and J ends were trimmed by 3 bases and 1 base, with 9 bases remaining between them. This CDR3 contains 14 residues. CDR3 DNA: TGTGCCAGTAGTATCTTTAGCAGGAACACTGAAGCTTTCTTT. Translation gives CASSIFSRNTEAFF.

The chain is built from TRBV7-2 and TRBJ2-3; tentative D call: TRBD2 (5 bases). Germline loops: CDR1 SGHTA, CDR2 FQGNSA. The CDR3 covers 12 residues. Deletions cut 5 bases from V and 4 bases from J, with 7 bases between. The DNA for the CDR3 is TGTGCCAGCAGCCCGGACTCAGATACGCAGTATTTT. It encodes CASSPDSDTQYF.